This paragraph reports one T cell receptor (beta chain). Sequencing relied on immunoSEQ assay v3.0, run at survey level. Assay used: immunoSEQ multiplex PCR; TCRdb lists only in-frame clones, some missing. In the table there are tens of thousands of clones, approximately 95% of which are singletons. This sample was taken from a study of long-term antiretroviral therapy in people with HIV. The germline CDR1 and CDR2 sequences are MNHNY and SVGAGI (reference sequence). V shed 6 bases and J 6 bases; nucleotides not matched to a gene: 9. This CDR3 has 15 residues. This specimen consisted of unsorted PBMCs, obtained 5.3 years after starting antiretroviral therapy. This clonotype originated in a man in his forties or fifties with HIV. The rearrangement links TRBV6-6 to TRBJ2-2; 8 bases match TRBD1. The CDR3 spells CASSLGQGVAGELFF. CDR3 in DNA: TGTGCCAGCAGCCTAGGACAGGGAGTAGCCGGGGAGCTGTTTTTT.